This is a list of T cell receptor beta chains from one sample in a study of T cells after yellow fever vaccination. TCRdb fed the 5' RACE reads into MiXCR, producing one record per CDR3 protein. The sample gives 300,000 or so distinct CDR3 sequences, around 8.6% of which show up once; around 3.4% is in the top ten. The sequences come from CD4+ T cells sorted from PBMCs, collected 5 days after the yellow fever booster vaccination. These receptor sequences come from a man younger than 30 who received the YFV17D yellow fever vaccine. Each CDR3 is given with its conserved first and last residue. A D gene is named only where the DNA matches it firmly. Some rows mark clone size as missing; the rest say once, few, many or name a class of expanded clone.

CASSQVAGGREAQYF	TGCGCCAGCAGCCAGGTAGCGGGGGGGCGAGAAGCGCAGTATTTT	.	TRBD2	TRBJ2-3	TRBV4-3
CASSLAWTGYNEQFF	TGTGCCAGCAGTTTAGCGTGGACAGGGTACAATGAGCAGTTCTTC	many	TRBD1	TRBJ2-1	TRBV12-3/TRBV12-4
CASSLFAGSNSPLHF	TGTGCCAGCAGTTTATTTGCAGGGTCTAATTCACCCCTCCACTTT	.	.	TRBJ1-6	TRBV12-3/TRBV12-4
CASSSVGGSDTQYF	TGTGCCAGCAGTTCGGTGGGGGGCTCGGATACGCAGTATTTT	many	.	TRBJ2-3	TRBV7-3
CASSYASRGGNEQFF	TGTGCCAGCAGTTACGCTTCGCGGGGCGGGAATGAGCAGTTCTTC	.	.	TRBJ2-1	TRBV6-5
CATSRDHFAPSYEQYF	TGTGCCACCAGCAGAGATCATTTCGCCCCCTCCTACGAGCAGTACTTC	few	.	TRBJ2-7	TRBV15
CASSRGHDYEQYF	TGTGCCAGCAGCCGAGGACACGACTACGAGCAGTACTTC	few	.	TRBJ2-7	TRBV3-1
CSIRTGGSTNEKLFF	TGCAGCATAAGGACAGGGGGGAGTACTAATGAAAAACTGTTTTTT	many	TRBD1	TRBJ1-4	TRBV29-1
CASSERRGDGYTF	TGTGCCAGCAGTGAACGGCGGGGGGATGGCTACACCTTC	few	.	TRBJ1-2	TRBV2
CSASLEGSSGANVLTF	TGCAGTGCTAGCTTGGAGGGGTCCTCTGGGGCCAACGTCCTGACTTTC	few	.	TRBJ2-6	TRBV20-1